The 22 T cell receptor beta chains presented below share a single source sample, sequenced in a study of blood T cell repertoires in COVID-19. TCRdb's copy holds only in-frame clones and misses some; the assay was immunoSEQ multiplex PCR. The table records about 160,000 clones, 80% of them present only once. The sequenced sample consisted of PBMCs or T cells enriched from blood (not recorded which). The receptors stem from a man aged 40-49 years who had recovered from COVID-19.

Concerning this clone: This CDR3 is also generated by other DNA sequences in the sample. This chain uses TRBV7-3 with TRBJ2-5; D unresolved. Trimming removed 2 bases at V and 3 bases at J, with 7 bases between. CDR3 length: 13 residues. Germline V gene data show CDR1 as SGHTA and CDR2 as FQGTGA. CDR3: CASSLSIEETQYF. Here the CDR3 DNA reads TGTGCCAGCAGCTTATCCATAGAAGAGACCCAGTACTTC.

The chain links TRBV5-1 to TRBJ1-3; D is unclear. The V gene's germline CDR1 is SGHRS and CDR2 YFSETQ. The length of the CDR3 is 16 residues. V dropped 3 bases and J dropped 0 bases, with 13 bases sitting between them. CDR3: CASSYRQLSSGNTIYF. The DNA of the CDR3 is TGCGCCAGCAGCTATCGACAATTGAGCTCTGGAAACACCATATATTTT.

J is TRBJ1-1 and V is TRBV25-1; tentatively, D is TRBD1 (5 bases). CDR1 and CDR2 (germline): MGHDK, SYGVNS. This CDR3 is 13 amino acids long. V shed 4 bases and J shed 5 bases, with 11 bases lying between them. CDR3 protein: CASSVSGRTEAFF. CDR3 coding DNA: TGTGCCAGCAGTGTATCAGGGAGGACTGAAGCTTTCTTT.

This clone turned up a few times. The genes are TRBV7-8 and TRBJ1-6, with a possible D match to TRBD1 (5 bases). With 1 base removed from V and 5 bases from J, the gap between germline ends came to 9 bases. Germline CDR1 reads SGHVS; CDR2 reads FQNEAQ. The CDR3 runs to 15 residues. In nucleotides, the CDR3 is TGTGCCAGCAGCTTAGGGGAGGGGAATAATTCACCCCTCCACTTT. Protein sequence: CASSLGEGNNSPLHF.

This clone was observed once. The rearrangement joins TRBV7-8 to TRBJ1-1; 7 positions match TRBD1. Looked up from germline, CDR1 is SGHVS and CDR2 is FQNEAQ. With 5 bases clipped from V and 0 bases from J, the junction kept 9 bases outside the gene matches. CDR3 length: 16 residues. The CDR3 loop is CASSPLGTDMNTEAFF. Written as DNA, the CDR3 is TGTGCCAGCAGCCCCCTCGGGACAGACATGAACACTGAAGCTTTCTTT.

This chain uses TRBV18 with TRBJ2-7, with D possibly being TRBD1 (6 bases). V was cut by 3 bases and J by 4 bases, with 16 bases left in between. The germline gives CDR1 KGHSH, CDR2 LQKENI. The CDR3 is 15 residues long. The CDR3 nucleotides read TGTGCCAGCTCACCTAGTTCCCAGGGGTTTTACGAGCAGTACTTC. Its protein is CASSPSSQGFYEQYF.

J is TRBJ2-7 and V is TRBV19; TRBD1 agrees at 8 bases. CDR1 LNHDA and CDR2 SQIVND come from the germline V gene (reference sequence). With 3 bases clipped from V and 5 bases from J, the junction kept 9 bases outside the gene matches. The CDR3 covers 15 residues. This CDR3 reads CASSITKDRANEQYF. The CDR3 nucleotides are TGTGCCAGTAGTATTACCAAGGACAGGGCCAACGAGCAGTACTTC.

V and J are TRBV10-2 and TRBJ2-1; TRBD2 agrees at 7 bases. The germline CDR1 and CDR2 sequences are WSHSY and SAAADI. CDR3 size: 15 residues. J lost 3 bases, V lost 0 bases, and 2 bases had no gene match. The CDR3 here is CASSESGGSYNEQFF. Here the CDR3 DNA reads TGCGCCAGCAGTGAGTCGGGGGGGAGCTACAATGAGCAGTTCTTC.

This clone has a single count. This sequence joins TRBV15 and TRBJ2-7; TRBD2 aligns across 9 bases. Germline V CDR1 and CDR2: LNHNV, YYDKDF (reference sequence). The CDR3 consists of 16 residues. The ends lost 0 bases at V and 3 bases at J; junction bases unmatched: 6. The CDR3 loop reads CATSRDPSGVVYEQYF. DNA for the CDR3: TGTGCCACCAGCAGAGATCCTAGCGGGGTAGTCTACGAGCAGTACTTC. Drawing the rest from reference TRBV15 and TRBJ2-7, the complete variable domain is DAMVIQNPRYQVTQFGKPVTLSCSQTLNHNVMYWYQQKSSQAPKLLFHYYDKDFNNEADTPDNFQSRRPNTSFCFLDIRSPGLGDTAMYLCATSRDPSGVVYEQYFGPGTRLTVT.

The chain joins TRBV15 to TRBJ2-1, with 8 bases identical to TRBD2. In germline, CDR1 is LNHNV, CDR2 YYDKDF (reference sequence). J gave up 9 bases and V 6 bases, and 13 bases lay outside the gene matches. The CDR3 runs to 15 residues. The CDR3 DNA is TGTGCCACCAGTCGCGGGGGCACGGGGGGGCGTGAGCAGTTCTTC. Residues: CATSRGGTGGREQFF.

CDR3 in DNA: TGTGCCAGCAGTCCCAAGACGAACAGCTATGGCTACACCTTC. Its translation is CASSPKTNSYGYTF. The genes are TRBV27 and TRBJ1-2; D is unclear. The CDR3 is 14 amino acids. The V end was cut by 5 bases, the J end by 4 bases, with 14 bases between. Germline V lookup: CDR1 MNHEY, CDR2 SMNVEV (reference sequence).

This chain links TRBV27 with TRBJ1-6; D remains ambiguous. The CDR3 is 14 residues long. Trimming removed 2 bases from V and 10 bases from J, with 12 bases in between. CDR1 is MNHEY, CDR2 SMNVEV, per germline (reference sequence). CDR3 loop: CASSLREYGSPLHF. CDR3 sequence (DNA): TGTGCCAGCAGTTTACGGGAGTACGGCTCACCCCTCCACTTT.

V gene TRBV19 combines with J gene TRBJ1-5; 9 nucleotides match TRBD1. The J segment lost 9 bases and the V segment lost 4 bases, leaving 7 bases of the junction unmatched. CDR1 and CDR2 from the germline V gene are LNHDA and SQIVND (reference sequence). The CDR3 covers 14 residues. CDR3 in amino acids: CASSTGQGTRPQHF. CDR3 in DNA: TGTGCCAGTAGTACAGGACAGGGGACCCGGCCCCAGCATTTT.

The rearrangement uses TRBV24-1 and TRBJ2-7; D uncertain. The CDR3 has 14 amino acids. V was cut by 12 bases and J by 0 bases, with 17 bases left in between. The germline V gene has CDR1 KGHDR and CDR2 SFDVKD. The CDR3 here is CAAGLTPCSYEQYF. CDR3 DNA: TGTGCCGCAGGTCTGACCCCCTGCTCCTACGAGCAGTACTTC.

This clone was found a few times. V is TRBV20-1 and J is TRBJ1-2; TRBD1 aligns across 9 bases. The J segment lost 4 bases and the V segment lost 3 bases, leaving 6 bases of the junction unmatched. CDR3 length: 14 amino acids. The germline V gene encodes CDR1 DFQATT and CDR2 SNEGSKA (reference sequence). As DNA, the CDR3 is TGCAGTGCTAGTATCTGGGACAGGGCCTATGGCTACACCTTC. It translates to CSASIWDRAYGYTF.

The chain combines TRBV6-5 with TRBJ1-6, with D perhaps matching TRBD1 (5 bases). The CDR3 is made up of 16 amino acids. The V end lost 0 bases, the J end lost 9 bases, and 15 bases lay between the germline ends. Germline V gene data show CDR1 as MNHEY and CDR2 as SVGAGI. CDR3 loop: CASSYSSTASRSPLHF. Here the CDR3 DNA reads TGTGCCAGCAGTTACTCGTCGACAGCGTCGCGTTCACCCCTCCACTTT.

There are many counts of this clone. The V and J genes are TRBV7-3 and TRBJ2-1, with TRBD1 matching 8 bases. This CDR3 has 14 amino acids. CDR1 and CDR2 from the germline V gene are SGHTA and FQGTGA. The V segment lost 5 bases and the J segment 8 bases; nucleotides outside the gene matches: 8. Here the CDR3 reads CASSPRQGNHEQFF. The CDR3 nucleotides read TGTGCCAGCAGCCCCCGACAGGGGAACCATGAGCAGTTCTTC.

The chain employs TRBV19 and TRBJ1-1, with 7 bases that match TRBD1. Germline CDR1 LNHDA, CDR2 SQIVND (reference sequence). The CDR3 totals 14 residues. Germline trimming cut 10 bases from V and 1 base from J; bases unmatched to any gene: 9. DNA of the CDR3: TGTGCCACCCAACAGGGGACGGAGAACACTGAAGCTTTCTTT. Translated, it gives CATQQGTENTEAFF.

V usage is TRBV6-5 and J usage is TRBJ2-2; TRBD2 matches at 7 bases. CDR1 MNHEY and CDR2 SVGAGI come from the germline V gene. V shed 6 bases, J shed 1 base, and the junction held 5 bases outside the gene matches. The CDR3 consists of 15 residues. CDR3 DNA: TGTGCCAGCAGCAGACTAGCACAGAACACCGGGGAGCTGTTTTTT. As protein: CASSRLAQNTGELFF.

The rearrangement links TRBV11-1 to TRBJ2-1; 9 nucleotides match TRBD1. The CDR3 has 13 residues. Germline V gene lookup returns CDR1 SGHAT and CDR2 FQDESV (reference sequence). Trimming cost V 1 base and J 8 bases; bases outside gene matches: 0. Written as DNA, the CDR3 is TGTGCCAGCAGCTTAGACAGGGGGCATGAGCAGTTCTTC. Its translation is CASSLDRGHEQFF.

The chain couples TRBV27 to TRBJ2-3; D ambiguous. The germline V and J ends were trimmed by 6 bases and 2 bases, with 6 bases remaining between them. Germline V gives CDR1 MNHEY, CDR2 SMNVEV (reference sequence). This CDR3 spans 12 amino acids. Here the CDR3 reads CASSKFTDTQYF. The CDR3 DNA follows: TGTGCCAGCAGCAAATTCACAGATACGCAGTATTTT.

This chain links TRBV7-2 with TRBJ1-2; a possible D gene is TRBD1 (5 bases). Trimming stripped 2 bases from V and 8 bases from J, with 15 bases between. The CDR3 is 14 amino acids. Germline assignment: CDR1 SGHTA and CDR2 FQGNSA. Here the CDR3 DNA reads TGTGCCAGCAGCTTAAATATGGGGCAAGGGGGCTACACCTTC. Protein product: CASSLNMGQGGYTF.